The rows below give T cell receptor beta chains drawn from one sample of a study of sequential checkpoint blockade in melanoma. Sequencing was performed with immunoSEQ multiplex PCR; in TCRdb, only in-frame clones are kept and a portion is missing. The sample has around 13,000 clones; 60% to 80% are singletons. The sample was CD8+ T cells sorted from blood (inferred from file names), taken from a patient given nivolumab and ipilimumab in sequence. These receptor sequences come from a human patient with melanoma. Some clones in this sample may be carry-over from other donors' samples. Both conserved end residues are part of each CDR3. D genes are given only for firm matches. Size is stated for part of the rows, as once, few or many counts, or as a class when the clone is expanded.

J,size,V,D,CDR3,DNA
TRBJ2-3,.,TRBV7-8,.,CASSLVARGTDTQYF,TGTGCCAGCAGCTTAGTAGCCCGAGGCACAGATACGCAGTATTTT
TRBJ1-3,.,TRBV6-6,TRBD1,CASSYQGERSGNTIYF,TGTGCCAGCAGTTACCAGGGGGAAAGATCTGGAAACACCATATATTTT
TRBJ1-4,once,TRBV9,.,CASSVGEGLREKLFF,TGTGCCAGCAGCGTAGGCGAGGGTTTAAGGGAAAAACTGTTTTTT
TRBJ2-1,few,TRBV27,.,CASSLLSGYNEQFF,TGTGCCAGCAGTTTATTATCAGGGTACAATGAGCAGTTCTTC
TRBJ1-2,few,TRBV6-5,.,CASSYSPGYFYGYTF,TGTGCCAGCAGTTACTCCCCGGGATACTTCTATGGCTACACCTTC
TRBJ1-1,few,TRBV6-1,.,CASSEGTVGDTEAFF,TGTGCCAGCAGTGAAGGGACAGTTGGCGACACTGAAGCTTTCTTT
TRBJ1-2,.,TRBV18,TRBD1,CASSPTRKVVDRENYGYTF,TGTGCCAGCTCACCCACAAGAAAGGTCGTCGACAGGGAAAACTATGGCTACACCTTC
TRBJ2-3,.,TRBV5-6,TRBD2,CAGTRGVNGDTQYF,TGTGCCGGTACGCGGGGGGTCAACGGGGATACGCAGTATTTT
TRBJ2-3,.,TRBV4-2,.,CASSQEWRDKADTQYF,TGTGCCAGCAGCCAAGAATGGCGGGATAAGGCAGATACGCAGTATTTT
TRBJ2-1,once,TRBV19,.,CASSIKEGLANYNEQFF,TGTGCCAGTAGTATAAAGGAAGGTCTAGCGAACTACAATGAGCAGTTCTTC
TRBJ2-1,.,TRBV9,.,CASSGPGLFF,TGTGCCAGCAGCGGACCGGGACTCTTCTTC
TRBJ2-6,.,TRBV5-1,TRBD1,CASSLWDRPGANVLTF,TGCGCCAGCAGCCTTTGGGACAGGCCTGGGGCCAACGTCCTGACTTTC
TRBJ1-2,.,TRBV29-1,TRBD1,CSVPPGQGAPSNYGYTF,TGCAGCGTTCCCCCGGGACAGGGGGCGCCTTCTAACTATGGCTACACCTTC
TRBJ1-2,.,TRBV2,TRBD1,CASMKGRQGGIYGYTF,TGTGCCAGCATGAAAGGGAGACAGGGAGGTATCTATGGCTACACCTTC
TRBJ1-1,few,TRBV27,.,CASTKWGGMNTEAFF,TGTGCCAGCACCAAATGGGGGGGCATGAACACTGAAGCTTTCTTT
TRBJ2-6,.,TRBV6-4,.,CASPFIGRAPGANVLTF,TGTGCCAGCCCTTTTATAGGCAGGGCGCCTGGGGCCAACGTCCTGACTTTC
TRBJ2-7,.,TRBV10-2,.,CASTGDGRNEQYF,TGCGCCAGCACGGGGGACGGGCGGAACGAGCAGTACTTC
TRBJ2-5,.,TRBV7-8,.,CASSLEVSGPSKGETQYF,TGTGCCAGCAGCCTCGAAGTCTCAGGGCCCTCCAAGGGGGAGACCCAGTACTTC
TRBJ2-2,.,TRBV5-4,.,CASRATGELFF,TGTGCCAGCAGGGCAACCGGGGAGCTGTTTTTT
TRBJ1-2,.,TRBV2,TRBD1,CASYSLTGDRYGYTF,TGTGCCAGTTACTCGCTTACAGGGGATCGCTATGGCTACACCTTC
TRBJ2-1,.,TRBV13,.,CASSLALPDYGLMHEQFF,TGTGCCAGCAGCTTAGCCCTTCCCGACTACGGGCTTATGCATGAGCAGTTCTTC
TRBJ1-6,.,TRBV12-2,.,CASRLRHGNSPLHF,TGTGCAAGTCGCTTAAGGCACGGGAATTCACCCCTCCACTTT
TRBJ2-1,.,TRBV28,TRBD2,CASSLFLAGGRLYNEQFF,TGTGCCAGCAGTTTGTTCCTAGCGGGGGGCCGCCTCTACAATGAGCAGTTCTTC
TRBJ2-7,.,TRBV6-1,.,CASSEDSLNRVDNEQYF,TGTGCCAGCAGTGAAGACTCGCTGAACAGGGTCGACAACGAGCAGTACTTC
TRBJ2-7,.,TRBV11-2,TRBD2,CASSLAASGGYEQYF,TGTGCCAGCAGCTTAGCGGCTAGCGGGGGTTACGAGCAGTACTTC
TRBJ1-1,.,TRBV2,.,CASRTRGGYTEAFF,TGTGCCAGCAGGACCAGGGGCGGTTACACTGAAGCTTTCTTT
TRBJ2-7,.,TRBV2,.,CASNPGVSEQYF,TGTGCCAGCAACCCAGGGGTAAGCGAGCAGTACTTC
TRBJ1-5,once,TRBV10-3,.,CATCPASEGSNQPQHF,TGTGCCACCTGCCCAGCGTCGGAGGGGAGCAATCAGCCCCAGCATTTT
TRBJ2-7,.,TRBV7-2,.,CASSFIRDYEQYF,TGTGCCAGCAGCTTTATCAGGGACTACGAGCAGTACTTC
TRBJ1-1,.,TRBV4-3,TRBD1,CASSLLGQDEAFF,TGCGCCAGCAGCCTTCTAGGACAGGACGAAGCTTTCTTT
TRBJ2-2,.,TRBV27,TRBD1,CASSSRGRTGELFF,TGTGCCAGCAGTTCCAGGGGGCGAACCGGGGAGCTGTTTTTT
TRBJ2-3,.,TRBV4-1,TRBD2,CASSQVRGGPSTDTQYF,TGCGCCAGCAGCCAGGTCCGCGGGGGGCCTAGCACAGATACGCAGTATTTT
TRBJ2-5,.,TRBV7-7,.,CASSLEGSGETQYF,TGTGCCAGCAGCTTAGAGGGGTCGGGAGAGACCCAGTACTTC
TRBJ2-3,.,TRBV7-2,.,CASSPTLGGAFTDTQYF,TGTGCCAGCAGCCCCACCTTAGGGGGGGCCTTCACAGATACGCAGTATTTT
TRBJ1-5,.,TRBV10-3,.,CAISESVGASNQPQHF,TGTGCCATCAGTGAGTCGGTAGGGGCGTCCAATCAGCCCCAGCATTTT
TRBJ1-2,.,TRBV12-5,.,CAIGGAGYGYTF,TGTGCTATAGGGGGGGCGGGGTATGGCTACACCTTC
TRBJ1-5,.,TRBV4-3,.,CASSPDRKYQPQHF,TGCGCCAGCAGCCCCGACAGGAAATATCAGCCCCAGCATTTT
TRBJ1-1,.,TRBV2,TRBD1,CASSYRDRAGEAFF,TGTGCCAGCAGTTATAGGGACAGGGCCGGCGAGGCTTTCTTT
TRBJ1-3,few,TRBV7-6,TRBD1,CASSLKPTGVPGNTIYF,TGTGCCAGCAGCTTAAAGCCTACAGGGGTCCCTGGAAACACCATATATTTT
TRBJ1-3,.,TRBV15,TRBD1,CATSRSRDRAGNTIYF,TGTGCCACCAGCAGATCCCGGGACAGGGCGGGAAACACCATATATTTT
TRBJ1-1,few,TRBV7-9,.,CASSPYRNTEAFF,TGCGCCAGCAGCCCCTACAGGAACACTGAAGCTTTCTTT
TRBJ2-3,.,TRBV27,.,CASSPLVPSTDTQYF,TGTGCCAGCAGTCCACTAGTACCTAGCACAGATACGCAGTATTTT
TRBJ1-3,.,TRBV5-1,.,CASRGGTGNTIYF,TGCGCCAGCCGCGGAGGGACTGGAAACACCATATATTTT